This note documents a single TCR beta chain sequence. Its antigen is still unknown. This sample is part of a study of shared clonotypes between healthy human individuals. Findings and limits, study-wide: Clonotype sharing among donors was expected to depend on sequencing depth.

Terminally differentiated effector memory CD45RA+ cells were excluded from the naive CD8 cells, which were CD45RO-negative and positively selected for CCR7. Donors were healthy HIV-negative adults without recent acute infections or vaccinations. Original processing methods: Because ImmunoSEQ provided only junction sequences with no quality scores, the filtering differed. The assay was immunoSEQ multiplex PCR, and TCRdb's table has in-frame clones only and misses some. That table furnishes V, J and clone size, whereas the DNA furnished D and trimming. The top ten hold 0.95% to 1.5% of the sample, which has under 2,000,000 clones, 85% to 95% seen once. The J segment lost 1 base and the V segment lost 5 bases, leaving 7 bases of the junction unmatched. Per the germline V gene, CDR1 is SEHNR and CDR2 is FQNEAQ (reference sequence). The CDR3 has 15 amino acids.

The rearrangement links TRBV7-9 to TRBJ2-7, with TRBD1 matching 8 bases. Sequencing used naive CD8+ T cells sorted from blood. The clonotype comes from a man between 18 and 35 years old in good health. CDR3: CASSGGQGQSYEQYF. The CDR3 DNA is TGTGCCAGCAGCGGAGGACAGGGACAATCCTACGAGCAGTACTTC.